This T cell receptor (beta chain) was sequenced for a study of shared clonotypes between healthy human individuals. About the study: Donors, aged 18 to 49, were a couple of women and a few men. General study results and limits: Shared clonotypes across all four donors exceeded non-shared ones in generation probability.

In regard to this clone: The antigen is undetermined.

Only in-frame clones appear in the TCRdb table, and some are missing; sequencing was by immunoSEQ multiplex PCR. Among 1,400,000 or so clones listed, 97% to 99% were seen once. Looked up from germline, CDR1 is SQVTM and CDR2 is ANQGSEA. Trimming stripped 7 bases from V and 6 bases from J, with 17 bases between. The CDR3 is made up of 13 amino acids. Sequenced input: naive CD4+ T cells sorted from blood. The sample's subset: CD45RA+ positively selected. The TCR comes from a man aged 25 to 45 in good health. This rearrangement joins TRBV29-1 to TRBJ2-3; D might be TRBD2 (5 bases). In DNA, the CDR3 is TGCAGCGCCCTCGGGTCGGGAATCGATACGCAGTATTTT. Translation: CSALGSGIDTQYF.